Listed below are T cell receptor beta chains from one sample, sequenced in a study of cytomegalovirus exposure and HLA in healthy donors. This table comes from immunoSEQ multiplex PCR, and its TCRdb copy is limited to in-frame clones, with some not included. The data hold 100,000 or so clones, with 76% observed a single time. The specimen sequenced was PBMCs. These receptors were obtained from a man aged 40-49 years in good health and CMV-seropositive. Each CDR3 is given with its conserved first and last residue. Fields, in order: clone size, D gene, V gene, J gene, CDR3 DNA, CDR3 protein. A D gene is named only where the DNA matches it firmly. Expanded clones are given a class, and other clones once, few, many or no size at all.

>NA|TRBD1|TRBV14|TRBJ2-3
TGTGCCAGCAGCCAAGATCGGACAGGGCGCACAGATACGCAGTATTTT
CASSQDRTGRTDTQYF
>NA|TRBD2|TRBV19|TRBJ2-1
TGTGCCATCGCGAGGACTAGCGGGATTGTTTTGTATGAGCAGTTCTTC
CAIARTSGIVLYEQFF
>NA|NA|TRBV21-1|TRBJ2-7
TGTGCCAGCAGCAAAAGGAGAACTAGCGGGACCTACGAGCAGTACTTC
CASSKRRTSGTYEQYF
>NA|TRBD2|TRBV4-3|TRBJ2-1
TGCGCCAGCAGCCAAGGAGGGACTAGCGGGGGCAGCCCCTACAATGAGCAGTTCTTC
CASSQGGTSGGSPYNEQFF
>NA|TRBD1|TRBV20-1|TRBJ1-1
TGCAGTGCTGACGACAGGGGGAAAGCTTTCTTT
CSADDRGKAFF
>NA|NA|TRBV11-3|TRBJ2-7
TGTGCCAGCAGCTTTTCCGGAGGGGCGGCCTACGAGCAGTACTTC
CASSFSGGAAYEQYF
>NA|TRBD2|TRBV7-2|TRBJ2-1
TGTGCCAGCAGCCTCCCGGGAGCTAGCGGTCGGACCTCCTACAATGAGCAGTTCTTC
CASSLPGASGRTSYNEQFF
>once|TRBD1|TRBV11-3|TRBJ1-1
TGTGCCAGCAGCGTAGGACAGGGGTCGGTAAACACTGAAGCTTTCTTT
CASSVGQGSVNTEAFF
>NA|TRBD2|TRBV14|TRBJ2-1
TGTGCCAGCAGCTTCGGGACTAGCGGGAGCAGGCAGTTCTTC
CASSFGTSGSRQFF
>NA|TRBD2|TRBV27|TRBJ2-7
TGTGCCAGCAGTACTATTGGCGGGGGAGAGCAGTACTTC
CASSTIGGGEQYF